These 29 T cell receptor beta chains share one sample of origin, sequenced in a study of circulating and synovial CD4+ cells in juvenile arthritis. Measured with immunoSEQ multiplex PCR; TCRdb has only the in-frame clones, and not every one. The data contain 34,000 or so clones, about 94% of them seen just once; the ten biggest clones take up roughly 0.7%. The material sequenced was CD4+ T cells from blood. The receptors shown here come from a human donor with juvenile idiopathic arthritis.

This rearrangement joins TRBV6-5 to TRBJ1-6; 9 bases are a match to TRBD1. The germline gives CDR1 MNHEY, CDR2 SVGAGI. Trimming took 7 bases from V and 8 from J; bases not matched to a gene: 9. The CDR3 covers 15 residues. The chain's CDR3 is CASNTGGRGHSPLHF. The CDR3 nucleotides are TGTGCCAGCAATACAGGGGGCCGAGGTCATTCACCCCTCCACTTT.

V gene TRBV7-3 combines with J gene TRBJ2-5; the match to TRBD2 covers 13 bases. J was trimmed by 3 bases and V by 4 bases; bases with no gene match: 2. CDR1 and CDR2 (germline): SGHTA, FQGTGA. CDR3 length: 15 amino acids. The CDR3, as DNA: TGTGCCAGCAGCTCGGGACTAGCGGGGAAAGAGACCCAGTACTTC. As protein: CASSSGLAGKETQYF.

The chain joins TRBV4-1 to TRBJ1-2; 8 bases line up with TRBD1. J lost 4 bases, V lost 0 bases, and 4 bases had no gene match. Germline V lookup: CDR1 MGHRA, CDR2 YSYEKL. The CDR3 is 15 residues long. The CDR3 is CASSQDGQGRYGYTF. The CDR3 DNA follows: TGCGCCAGCAGCCAAGATGGACAGGGACGCTATGGCTACACCTTC.

The J gene is TRBJ2-5, the V gene TRBV19; 11 nucleotides line up with TRBD1. The J call may be in error: the DNA end matches TRBJ2-7 better. The CDR3 is made up of 17 amino acids. Germline-derived CDR1 and CDR2 are LNHDA and SQIVND (reference sequence). CDR3 region: CASSILPGQGDPYEQYF. CDR3 DNA sequence: TGTGCCAGTAGTATACTCCCGGGACAGGGGGATCCCTACGAGCAGTACTTC.

The chain has TRBV18 and TRBJ2-1, with D possibly TRBD2 on 6 matching bases. Germline V lookup: CDR1 KGHSH, CDR2 LQKENI. Trimming took off 5 bases at V and 0 bases at J, with 11 bases between the two ends. This CDR3 spans 15 amino acids. CDR3 loop: CASSTGTDSYNEQFF. Written as DNA, the CDR3 is TGTGCCAGCTCAACCGGGACTGACTCCTACAATGAGCAGTTCTTC.

With respect to this clone: Additional DNA sequences in this sample encode the identical CDR3. V is TRBV5-1 and J is TRBJ1-1; D call uncertain. CDR3 length: 14 amino acids. V lost 0 bases to trimming and J lost 3 bases, with 9 bases between them. Germline CDR1 reads SGHRS; CDR2 reads YFSETQ. As DNA, the CDR3 is TGCGCCAGCAGCTTGGCCGCCTCGGACACTGAAGCTTTCTTT. Protein: CASSLAASDTEAFF.

The chain joins TRBV19 to TRBJ2-1; TRBD2 aligns across 9 bases. Germline V gene lookup returns CDR1 LNHDA and CDR2 SQIVND (reference sequence). Trimming took 7 bases from V and 6 from J; bases not matched to a gene: 13. The CDR3 consists of 16 residues. The CDR3 DNA follows: TGTGCCAGTAACATTGGCGCGGGGGGGCGTGGCAATGAGCAGTTCTTC. Translating gives CASNIGAGGRGNEQFF.

The chain has TRBV18 and TRBJ1-1, with D possibly being TRBD1 (5 bases). The V and J ends lost 6 bases and 0 bases respectively, with 17 bases between them. CDR1 KGHSH and CDR2 LQKENI come from the germline V gene. This CDR3 comprises 16 residues. The DNA for the CDR3 is TGTGCCAGCTCGTCAATTCCCTGGGGGGTGAACACTGAAGCTTTCTTT. This translates into CASSSIPWGVNTEAFF. Full variable domain (missing parts from reference TRBV18 and TRBJ1-1): NAGVMQNPRHLVRRRGQEARLRCSPMKGHSHVYWYRQLPEEGLKFMVYLQKENIIDESGMPKERFSAEFPKEGPSILRIQQVVRGDSAAYFCASSSIPWGVNTEAFFGQGTRLTVV.

V is TRBV5-1 and J is TRBJ1-1, with 7 bases aligning to TRBD1. This CDR3 has 16 amino acids. Germline CDR1 SGHRS, CDR2 YFSETQ. Trimming removed 3 bases from V and 0 bases from J; junction bases left unmatched: 8. This chain's CDR3 is CASSSGQRGMNTEAFF. The CDR3 DNA sequence: TGCGCCAGCAGCTCGGGACAGAGGGGCATGAACACTGAAGCTTTCTTT.

The chain carries TRBV19 and TRBJ1-3; 7 bases align to TRBD1. V dropped 8 bases and J dropped 0; count of bases not matched to a gene: 4. The germline V gene encodes CDR1 LNHDA and CDR2 SQIVND (reference sequence). The CDR3 extends over 14 amino acids. The CDR3 loop is CASGDSPSGNTIYF. CDR3 in DNA: TGTGCCAGTGGGGACAGTCCCTCTGGAAACACCATATATTTT.

CDR3 coding DNA: TGTGCCAGCAGCCATTTGGGGGCAGGACTCCAAGAGACCCAGTACTTC. Translating gives CASSHLGAGLQETQYF. J is TRBJ2-5 and V is TRBV7-6; a possible D gene is TRBD1 (6 bases). Germline CDR1 is SGHVS and CDR2 is FNYEAQ. V shed 5 bases and J shed 1 base, with 17 bases lying between them. The CDR3 totals 16 residues.

V and J are TRBV5-8 and TRBJ2-1; 10 bases are shared with TRBD2. CDR3 length: 15 residues. The V gene end was trimmed by 4 bases and the J gene end by 8 bases; junction bases not matched to a gene: 9. The germline gives CDR1 SGHTS, CDR2 YDEGEE. The CDR3 bases are TGTGCCAGCAGCCCCGGGACTAGCGATGGGGATGAGCAGTTCTTC. It encodes CASSPGTSDGDEQFF.

The V gene is TRBV6-4, the J gene TRBJ1-1, with D tentatively TRBD1 (5 bases). Trimming shortened V by 6 bases and J by 3 bases, and 11 bases separated the two germline ends. There are 13 residues in the CDR3. From germline, CDR1 is MRHNA and CDR2 SNTAGT. CDR3 amino acids: CASSARRDTEAFF. Written as DNA, the CDR3 is TGTGCCAGCAGCGCCCGCAGGGACACTGAAGCTTTCTTT.

This chain connects TRBV6-1 to TRBJ2-7; D perhaps matches TRBD2 (6 bases). The CDR3 consists of 16 residues. The germline V and J ends were trimmed by 0 bases and 0 bases, with 12 bases remaining between them. Per germline, CDR1 MNHNS and CDR2 SASEGT. The CDR3 DNA is TGTGCCAGCAGTGAAGCGGGGGGTTCCAGCTCCTACGAGCAGTACTTC. It translates to CASSEAGGSSSYEQYF.

The V gene is TRBV6-1, the J gene TRBJ2-7; D uncertain. The CDR3 length is 15 residues. V lost 5 bases and J 6 bases, leaving 20 bases between the germline ends. CDR1 is MNHNS, CDR2 SASEGT, per germline. The CDR3 DNA sequence: TGTGCCAGCAGTCGCCGAGACACCGCTTTGGTCGAGCAGTACTTC. Its translation: CASSRRDTALVEQYF.

The rearrangement links TRBV7-9 to TRBJ2-7; 7 bases map to TRBD1. This CDR3 has 12 amino acids. V shed 7 bases, J shed 5 bases, and the junction held 5 bases outside the gene matches. Germline lookup yields CDR1 SEHNR and CDR2 FQNEAQ (reference sequence). The CDR3, as DNA: TGTGCCAGCAACTTTACAGGGGACGAGCAGTACTTC. Amino acids: CASNFTGDEQYF.

The chain recombines TRBV7-3 with TRBJ2-3; 9 nucleotides match TRBD2. The CDR3 loop spans 15 amino acids. V lost 3 bases and J lost 2; bases outside the gene matches: 3. Germline values: CDR1 SGHTA, CDR2 FQGTGA. This CDR3 is CASSLRGGPTDTQYF. As DNA, the CDR3 is TGTGCCAGCAGCTTGCGGGGGGGACCCACAGATACGCAGTATTTT.

The chain carries TRBV10-1 and TRBJ2-2, with 10 bases aligning to TRBD2. The germline CDR1 and CDR2 sequences are WNHNN and SYGVQD (reference sequence). Trimming removed 5 bases from V and 0 bases from J; junction bases left unmatched: 3. The CDR3 is made up of 16 amino acids. CDR3 sequence reads: CASSTSGAANTGELFF. The CDR3 DNA follows: TGCGCCAGCAGTACTAGCGGGGCCGCGAACACCGGGGAGCTGTTTTTT.

J is TRBJ2-3 and V is TRBV2, with 8 bases fitting TRBD1. Germline CDR1 SNHLY, CDR2 FYNNEI. J was trimmed by 1 base and V by 5 bases; bases with no gene match: 5. CDR3 size: 15 residues. The CDR3 DNA sequence: TGTGCCAGCAGTATGGCCAGGGGGCGCACAGATACGCAGTATTTT. Translated, it gives CASSMARGRTDTQYF.

The chain uses TRBV7-3 and TRBJ2-1; D remains ambiguous. Germline CDR1 is SGHTA and CDR2 is FQGTGA. The germline V and J ends were trimmed by 0 bases and 0 bases, with 3 bases remaining between them. The CDR3 has 14 residues. The CDR3 bases are TGTGCCAGCAGCTTAACGAGCTCCTACAATGAGCAGTTCTTC. It specifies CASSLTSSYNEQFF.

The V call is TRBV27, the J call TRBJ1-1, with D possibly being TRBD1 (5 bases). V gave up 2 bases and J gave up 6 bases, with 10 bases separating them. This CDR3 has 13 residues. Germline loops: CDR1 MNHEY, CDR2 SMNVEV (reference sequence). The CDR3 DNA sequence: TGTGCCAGCAGTTTAAGGAGGGGCCCTGAAGCTTTCTTT. Its translation: CASSLRRGPEAFF.

This clone was observed a handful of times. The chain employs TRBV30 and TRBJ2-7; TRBD1 matches 7 bases. Germline V gene lookup returns CDR1 GTSNPN and CDR2 SVGIG (reference sequence). This CDR3 region has 15 residues. Trimming at V came to 4 bases and at J to 0 bases, leaving 9 bases not matched to a gene. CDR3 DNA sequence: TGTGCCTGGATGCTGCAAGGGACAGCCTCCTACGAGCAGTACTTC. This codes for CAWMLQGTASYEQYF.

The V and J genes are TRBV10-3 and TRBJ1-2; the match to TRBD1 covers 10 bases. Germline V lookup: CDR1 ENHRY, CDR2 SYGVKD. The CDR3 is 16 amino acids. V lost 11 bases and J lost 1; bases outside the gene matches: 13. This chain's CDR3 is CALGTGDKMNNYGYTF. The CDR3 DNA reads TGTGCCCTTGGGACAGGGGATAAAATGAATAACTATGGCTACACCTTC.

The chain recombines TRBV7-2 with TRBJ2-1; D might be TRBD1 (6 bases). This CDR3 contains 13 residues. Germline lookup yields CDR1 SGHTA and CDR2 FQGNSA. V was trimmed by 5 bases and J by 2 bases, leaving 7 bases between them. In DNA, the CDR3 is TGTGCCAGCAGCACAGGGACCTACAATGAGCAGTTCTTC. The encoded protein is CASSTGTYNEQFF. The full variable domain, completed using reference TRBV7-2 and TRBJ2-1, is GAGVSQSPSNKVTEKGKDVELRCDPISGHTALYWYRQSLGQGLEFLIYFQGNSAPDKSGLPSDRFSAERTGGSVSTLTIQRTQQEDSAVYLCASSTGTYNEQFFGPGTRLTVL.

V is TRBV25-1 and J is TRBJ1-2, with a tentative D call TRBD1 (5 bases). Trimming pared 5 bases from V and 3 bases from J, leaving 10 bases between. The CDR3 loop spans 13 amino acids. Germline V gene sequence: CDR1 MGHDK, CDR2 SYGVNS. CDR3 sequence (DNA): TGTGCCAGCAGTTTGGGGGGAGACTATGGCTACACCTTC. As protein: CASSLGGDYGYTF.

This clone has only a few counts. The chain couples TRBV19 to TRBJ1-4, with 9 bases matching TRBD1. V gave up 5 bases and J gave up 8 bases; unmatched junction bases: 6. Germline CDR1 reads LNHDA; CDR2 reads SQIVND (reference sequence). This CDR3 region has 14 residues. CDR3 coding DNA: TGTGCCAGTAGTCCGCGGACAGGGGAGGAAAAACTGTTTTTT. Translating gives CASSPRTGEEKLFF.

The chain employs TRBV4-3 and TRBJ1-1, with 10 nucleotides matching TRBD1. CDR3 size: 15 residues. Germline lookup yields CDR1 LGHNA and CDR2 YSLEER. V dropped 6 bases and J dropped 4; count of bases not matched to a gene: 8. The CDR3 region has the DNA TGCGCCAGCAGTCGGACAGGGGGATCGGGCACTGAAGCTTTCTTT. This codes for CASSRTGGSGTEAFF.

This clone was detected once. The CDR3, as DNA: TGTGCCAGCAGCGTAGAATGGAGCTCCTACAATGAGCAGTTCTTC. Translated: CASSVEWSSYNEQFF. V usage is TRBV9 and J usage is TRBJ2-1; D not certain. CDR1 and CDR2 (germline): SGDLS, YYNGEE. Trimming left V 0 bases short and J 0 bases short, with 7 bases between. The length of the CDR3 is 15 residues.

A word on this clone: Germline is not matched at one junction end, which may reflect a read error. Other DNA sequences in this specimen translate into the identical CDR3. This rearrangement joins TRBV18 to TRBJ1-6, with D unclear. CDR3 length equals 14 residues. CDR1 KGHSH and CDR2 LQKENI come from the germline V gene. CDR3 in amino acids: CASSPRVNNSPLHF. The CDR3 nucleotides are TGTGCCAGCTCACCCCGGGTGAATAATTCCCCCCTCCACTTT.